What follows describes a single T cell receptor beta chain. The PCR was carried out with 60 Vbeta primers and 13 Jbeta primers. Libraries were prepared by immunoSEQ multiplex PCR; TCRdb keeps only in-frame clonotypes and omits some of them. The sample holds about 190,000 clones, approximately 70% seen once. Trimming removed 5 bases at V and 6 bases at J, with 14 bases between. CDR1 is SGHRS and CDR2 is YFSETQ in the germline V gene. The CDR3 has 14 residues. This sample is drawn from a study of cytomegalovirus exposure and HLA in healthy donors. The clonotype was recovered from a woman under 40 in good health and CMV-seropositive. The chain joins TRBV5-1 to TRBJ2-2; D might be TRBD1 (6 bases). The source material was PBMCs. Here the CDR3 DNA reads TGCGCCAGCAGTTCCGGGACAAACGCCGGGGAGCTGTTTTTT. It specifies CASSSGTNAGELFF.